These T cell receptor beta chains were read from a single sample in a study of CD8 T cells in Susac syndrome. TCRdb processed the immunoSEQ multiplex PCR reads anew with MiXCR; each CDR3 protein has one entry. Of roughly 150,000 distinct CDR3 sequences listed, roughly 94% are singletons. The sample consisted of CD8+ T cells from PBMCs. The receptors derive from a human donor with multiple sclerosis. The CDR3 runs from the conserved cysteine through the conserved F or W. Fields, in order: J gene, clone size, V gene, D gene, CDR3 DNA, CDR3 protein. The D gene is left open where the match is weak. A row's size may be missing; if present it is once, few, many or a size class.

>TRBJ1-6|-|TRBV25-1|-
TGTGCCAGCGCCGTCGGGGGAGGGAATTCACCCCTCCACTTT
CASAVGGGNSPLHF
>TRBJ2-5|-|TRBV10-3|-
TGTGCCATCAGTGAGTCGATCCGGGGCTTGGAATGGGAGACCCAGTACTTC
CAISESIRGLEWETQYF
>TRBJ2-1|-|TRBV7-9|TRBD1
TGTGCCAGCAGGCGACAGGGTAATGAGCAGTTCTTC
CASRRQGNEQFF
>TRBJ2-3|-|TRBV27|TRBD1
TGTGCCAGCCAGGGGGCGATCACAGATACGCAGTATTTT
CASQGAITDTQYF
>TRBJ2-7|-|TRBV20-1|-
TGCAGTGCTAGAGATCTCAACAGGCGACCCTACGAGCAGTACTTC
CSARDLNRRPYEQYF
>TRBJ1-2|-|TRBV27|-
TGTGCCAGCGGGGCTCCGGCGGGATCAGACTATGGCTACACCTTC
CASGAPAGSDYGYTF
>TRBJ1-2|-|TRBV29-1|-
TGCAGCGTTTGGACAGAGGGCTACACCTTC
CSVWTEGYTF
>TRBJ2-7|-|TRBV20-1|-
TGCAGTGCTAGAGATGGGGTGGGGGGATCCTACGAGCAGTACTTC
CSARDGVGGSYEQYF
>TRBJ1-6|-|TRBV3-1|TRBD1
TGTGCCAGCAGCCTCGGACAGGGGAATAATTCACCCCTCCACTTT
CASSLGQGNNSPLHF
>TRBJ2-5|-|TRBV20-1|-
TGCAGTGCTACCGATGGGGCCCAGTACTTC
CSATDGAQYF
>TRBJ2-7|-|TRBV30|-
TGTGCCTGGAACGCGGACCACGAGCAGTACTTC
CAWNADHEQYF
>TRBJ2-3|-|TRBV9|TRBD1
TGTGCCAGCAGCCCTTGGGACAGATCCACAGATACGCAGTATTTT
CASSPWDRSTDTQYF
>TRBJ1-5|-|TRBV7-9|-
TGTGCCAGCAGCTTAGTGGACCAGCCCCAGCATTTT
CASSLVDQPQHF
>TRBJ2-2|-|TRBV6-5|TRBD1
TGTGCCAGCATGGTCCAGGGGGACACCGGGGAGCTGTTTTTT
CASMVQGDTGELFF
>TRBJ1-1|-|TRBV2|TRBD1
TGTGCCAGCCCTCTCAGGGGACAGACTAATGAAGCTTTCTTT
CASPLRGQTNEAFF
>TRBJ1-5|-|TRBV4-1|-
TGCGCCAGCAGCCAAGTTGAGGGAAGTCAGCCCCAGCATTTT
CASSQVEGSQPQHF
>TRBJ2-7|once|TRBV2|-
TGTGCCAGCAGCGTCGCACAGGGATTAAGGACCTACGAGCAGTACTTC
CASSVAQGLRTYEQYF
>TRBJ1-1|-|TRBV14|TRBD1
TGTGCCAGCAGCCAAGATCACAGGGGGCTTGAAGCTTTCTTT
CASSQDHRGLEAFF
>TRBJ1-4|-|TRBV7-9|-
TGTGCCAGCAGCTCGTTTGGGGAAAAACTGTTTTTT
CASSSFGEKLFF
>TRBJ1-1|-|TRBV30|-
TGTGCCTGGAGTGGTCTTCTTCGCGAGAACACTGAAGCTTTCTTT
CAWSGLLRENTEAFF
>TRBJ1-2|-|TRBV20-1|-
TGCAGTGCTTGGGGAGAAGACCACTATGGCTACACCTTC
CSAWGEDHYGYTF
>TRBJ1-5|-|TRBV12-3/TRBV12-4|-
TGTGCCAGCAGACAGGTTAGCAATCAGCCCCAGCATTTT
CASRQVSNQPQHF
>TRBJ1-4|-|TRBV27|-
TGTGCCAGCACTCCGACAGCAACTAATGAAAAACTGTTTTTT
CASTPTATNEKLFF
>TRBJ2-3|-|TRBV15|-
TGTGCCACCAGCCCAGAAAAAACCCGGGATACGCAGTATTTT
CATSPEKTRDTQYF
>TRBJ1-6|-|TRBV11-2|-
TGTGCCAGCAGCTTGAGCCCCCTGGGGAATTCACCCCTCCACTTT
CASSLSPLGNSPLHF
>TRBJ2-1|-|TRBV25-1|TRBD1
TGTGCCAGCAGTGATCCGGGACAGGGCCACAATGAGCAGTTCTTC
CASSDPGQGHNEQFF
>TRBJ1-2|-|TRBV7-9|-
TGTGCCAGCAGCCGTCCACTAAGCCGAGGAATGGGCTACACCTTC
CASSRPLSRGMGYTF
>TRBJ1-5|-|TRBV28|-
TGTGCCAGCAGTTTTTCGGACGGGGATCAGCCCCAGCATTTT
CASSFSDGDQPQHF
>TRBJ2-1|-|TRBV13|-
TGTGCCAGCAGCTACCGTTCTCGGGGGGCTAAAGAGCAGTTCTTC
CASSYRSRGAKEQFF
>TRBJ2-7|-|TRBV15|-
TGTGCCACCAGCAGAGATAGGGCCGGGGACGAGCAGTACTTC
CATSRDRAGDEQYF
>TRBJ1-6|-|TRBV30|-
TGTGCCTGGAGCGGCAGGACTGTTTCACCCCTCCACTTT
CAWSGRTVSPLHF
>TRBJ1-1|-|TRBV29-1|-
TGCAGCGCCGGCCCTCGAGGGTCGGTCACTGAAGCTTTCTTT
CSAGPRGSVTEAFF
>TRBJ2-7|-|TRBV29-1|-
TGCAGCGTTGTTACAGGTGAGGTATACGAGCAGTACTTC
CSVVTGEVYEQYF
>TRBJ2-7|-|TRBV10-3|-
TGTGCCATCAGTGATGGGCTGGCCTCCTACGAGCAGTACTTC
CAISDGLASYEQYF
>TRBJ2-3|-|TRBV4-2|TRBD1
TGTGCCAGCAGCCCCCGGGACAGGGGGATCCGAGATACGCAGTATTTT
CASSPRDRGIRDTQYF
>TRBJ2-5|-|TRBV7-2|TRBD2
TGTGCCAGCAGCTTGTTAGCGGGGGGGCGGGAGACCCAGTACTTC
CASSLLAGGRETQYF
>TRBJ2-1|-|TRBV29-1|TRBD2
TGCAGCGTTCAGGAGCGGGGGCCACGTATCGGTTCCTACAATGAGCAGTTCTTC
CSVQERGPRIGSYNEQFF
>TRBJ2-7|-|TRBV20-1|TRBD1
TGCAGTGCTAGAGACGCCGGACAGGGGGCCTTGAACGAGCAGTACTTC
CSARDAGQGALNEQYF
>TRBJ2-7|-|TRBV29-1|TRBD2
TGCAGCGTTGAAGATCGTGGGGGGGCCTACGAGCAGTACTTC
CSVEDRGGAYEQYF
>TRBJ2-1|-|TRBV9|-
TGTGCCAGCAGCGGAGCCGGCTACAATGAGCAGTTCTTC
CASSGAGYNEQFF